Sequencing of this TCR beta chain was carried out in a study of T-cell memory formation after mild COVID-19 (dated by TCRdb to the early 2020s). As for the study more broadly: TCR sequence clusters from the two donors were largely donor specific. Longitudinal TCRalpha and TCRbeta repertoire sequencing tracked T-cell clones expanding and contracting after mild COVID-19 in a couple of donors. Two young, previously healthy adult volunteers made up the cohort, one male and one female.

Regarding this clonotype: It has no known antigen specificity. No clone much larger than this one lies a single base away; base qualities are absent.

Instrument on record: Illumina NovaSeq 6000. cDNA libraries for TCRalpha and TCRbeta were prepared by 5'RACE using constant-segment primers, with sample barcodes and unique molecular identifiers added. RNA was extracted from every sample with Trizol reagent. Library amplification was performed in two PCR steps, and a second sample barcode and Illumina TruSeq adapters were introduced in the second step. The libraries were sequenced on an Illumina NovaSeq using 2 x 150 bp paired-end reads. Per the original workflow: With migec v1.2.7, reads were demultiplexed and then collapsed into UMI-guided consensus sequences. Using mixcr v2.1.11, the UMI consensuses were aligned to TRA and TRB V and J templates and assembled into clonotypes. Expanded or contracted clonotypes were those called significant by both edgeR and NoisET, with noise models trained on biological replicates. edgeR calls used a false discovery rate-adjusted p below 0.01 and a log2 fold-change threshold of 1. As an exploratory analysis of dynamics, PCA with hierarchical clustering was applied to max-normalized trajectories of the 1000 most abundant clonotypes. The CD4 or CD8 phenotype of responding clones was assigned using the separately sequenced CD4+ and CD8+ repertoires. The raw public data were reprocessed by TCRdb itself: fastp quality trimming at Q25, MiXCR clonotype calling, in-frame beta chains only. Each CDR3 protein gets just one entry, which takes the most common genes and DNA from the rows behind it. TCRdb's processing, not the authors' own work, is the source of the V and J calls. The sample table contains 140,000 to 150,000 distinct CDR3 sequences; only one count was recorded for 6% to 7% of them. Roughly 2.1% of the sample belongs to the ten largest clones.

Ficoll-Paque density gradient centrifugation was the method used to isolate PBMCs. The CDR3 runs 14 residues from the cysteine to the phenylalanine. This entry keeps only the CDR3 DNA: 42 bases, framed from base 1. The junction shows trimming of 5 bases on V and 4 bases on J, plus 13 bases between the germline ends. Sequences SEHNR (CDR1) and FQNEAQ (CDR2) are obtained from the germline V gene (reference sequence). The paper as a whole reports these results and caveats: From day 15 to 85, contracting clones showed balanced CD4/CD8 phenotypes, whereas a second wave of clones that expanded from day 15 to 37 leaned towards CD4+. Contracting CD4+ clones were found mainly in CM and EM memory subsets, while CD8+ clones were enriched in EMRA. The second-wave clones that peaked on day 37 were not confirmed to be SARS-CoV-2 specific. Only a couple of mild cases were covered by the study, and larger cohorts that include severe cases with pre-infection samples were considered necessary. Some responding clones were detected in pre-infection memory, suggesting pre-existing cross-reactive memory T cells joined the SARS-CoV-2 response.

This receptor was obtained from an adult woman who had mild COVID-19 (a few samples of this study predate the infection). The sample titles of this study are shuffled in the database, so cell type and time point are left out; the donor was told from shared clones. The V gene is TRBV7-9 and the J gene is TRBJ2-3; a weak D assignment points to TRBD2 (5 bases agree). Sequenced: PBMCs or a T cell subset sorted from them (not recorded which). This receptor carries the CDR3 CASSDSTSSDTQYF. The DNA sequence is TGTGCCAGCAGCGATTCAACTAGTTCAGATACGCAGTATTTT.